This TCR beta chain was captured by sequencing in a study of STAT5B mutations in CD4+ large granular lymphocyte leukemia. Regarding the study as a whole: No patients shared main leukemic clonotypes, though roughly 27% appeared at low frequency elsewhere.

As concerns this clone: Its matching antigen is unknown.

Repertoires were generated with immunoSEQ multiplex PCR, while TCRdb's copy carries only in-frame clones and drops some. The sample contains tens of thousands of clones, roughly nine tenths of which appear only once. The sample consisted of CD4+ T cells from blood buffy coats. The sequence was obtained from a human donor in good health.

The CDR3: CASRPAEGAPYSNQPQHF. CDR3 nucleotides: TGTGCCAGTAGACCGGCGGAGGGGGCCCCCTATAGCAATCAGCCCCAGCATTTT. This chain uses TRBV19 with TRBJ1-5, with 7 bases identical to TRBD1. Germline V gene sequence: CDR1 LNHDA, CDR2 SQIVND (reference sequence). CDR3 length equals 18 residues. The V segment lost 6 bases and the J segment 0 bases; nucleotides outside the gene matches: 14.